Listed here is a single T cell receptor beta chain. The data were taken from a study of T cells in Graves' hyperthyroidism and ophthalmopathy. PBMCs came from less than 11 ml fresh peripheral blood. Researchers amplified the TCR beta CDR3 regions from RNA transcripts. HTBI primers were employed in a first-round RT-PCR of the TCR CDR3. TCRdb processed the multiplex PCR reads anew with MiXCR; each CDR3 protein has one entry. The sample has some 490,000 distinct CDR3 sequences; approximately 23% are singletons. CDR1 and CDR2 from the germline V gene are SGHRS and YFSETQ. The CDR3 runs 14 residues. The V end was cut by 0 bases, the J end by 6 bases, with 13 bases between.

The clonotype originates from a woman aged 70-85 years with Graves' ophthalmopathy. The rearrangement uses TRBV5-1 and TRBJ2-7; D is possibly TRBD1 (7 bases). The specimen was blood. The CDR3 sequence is CASSLGSGGGEQYF. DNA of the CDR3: TGCGCCAGCAGCTTGGGGTCAGGGGGAGGCGAGCAGTACTTC.